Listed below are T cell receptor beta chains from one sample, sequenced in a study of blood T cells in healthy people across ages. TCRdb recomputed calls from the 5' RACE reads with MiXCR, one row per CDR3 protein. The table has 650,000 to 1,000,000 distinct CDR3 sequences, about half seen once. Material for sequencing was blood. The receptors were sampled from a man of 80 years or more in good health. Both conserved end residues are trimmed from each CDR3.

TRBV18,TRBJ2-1,ASSPPTARSYNEQF
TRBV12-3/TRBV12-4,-,ASRTGQGNIHEQY
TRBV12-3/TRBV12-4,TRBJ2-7,ASSRFGRDPGGEQY
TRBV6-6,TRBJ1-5,ASSIQGNQPQH
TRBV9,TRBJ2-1,ASSVAPDYYNEQF
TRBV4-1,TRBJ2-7,ASSPLKGTLEQY
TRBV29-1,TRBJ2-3,SVAGLAVTDTQY
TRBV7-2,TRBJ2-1,ASTFFGGVHNEQF
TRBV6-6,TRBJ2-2,ASSSTGSDTGELF
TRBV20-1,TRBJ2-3,SAEPGPSTDTQY
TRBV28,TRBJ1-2,ASSLGADWYGYT
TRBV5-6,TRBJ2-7,ASSPGLGMYEQY
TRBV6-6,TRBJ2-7,ASRVGPYEQY
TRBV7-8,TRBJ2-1,ASSPLFGTGRPNEQF
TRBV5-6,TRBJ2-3,ASSLGSGPGDTQY
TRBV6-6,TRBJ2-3,VSSCIVGGTQY
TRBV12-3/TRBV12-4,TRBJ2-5,ASLLWGGTSGQY
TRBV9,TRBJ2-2,ASSTSGLGAGELF
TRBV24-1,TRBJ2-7,ATSDGEVRGIFEQY
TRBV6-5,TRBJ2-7,ASSTTSGSVYEQY
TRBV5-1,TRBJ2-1,ASSTSFNEQF
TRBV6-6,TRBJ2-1,ATKTSGNYNEQF
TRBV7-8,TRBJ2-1,ASSLAGRHNEQF
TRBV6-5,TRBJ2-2,ASRTSGTGELF
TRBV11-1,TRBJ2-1,ASSLVRNANEQF
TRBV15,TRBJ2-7,ATSRVTEQY
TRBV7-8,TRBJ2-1,ASSTIGQGAGNEQF
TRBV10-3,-,AISEGRDRGSSEQY
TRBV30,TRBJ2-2,ACRPSGDAGELF
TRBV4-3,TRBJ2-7,ASRQASGPGDYEQY
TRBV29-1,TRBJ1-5,SGAVEMDQPQH
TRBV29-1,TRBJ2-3,SVLQGDGHTQY
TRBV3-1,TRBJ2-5,ASSQRGVLQETQY
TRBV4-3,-,ASSQDTLTYEQY
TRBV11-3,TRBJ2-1,ASSQGVSSYNEQF
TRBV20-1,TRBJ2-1,SAKSGLAGGGYNEQF
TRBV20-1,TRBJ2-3,SARRRGSTDTQY
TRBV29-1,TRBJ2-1,SVKTGGSYNEQF
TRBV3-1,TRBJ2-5,ASGNRGQETQY
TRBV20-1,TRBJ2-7,SAMGLAVYNEQY